This TCR beta chain originates from a study of T cells after yellow fever vaccination. As to this clonotype: Its matching antigen is unknown.

CDR3 size: 15 residues. Trimming removed 6 bases from V and 2 bases from J; junction bases left unmatched: 8. The germline CDR1 and CDR2 sequences are MNHNS and SASEGT. General observations from the study: The secondary response peaked faster, at day 5 versus 15, but was weaker. Abundant contaminating clonotypes from the bulk population could appear in FACS-sorted repertoires. Reappearance after the booster was seen for most primary-vaccination clones, at about 95% CD4 and 75% to 90% CD8.

Template-switching 5'RACE yielded the TCR cDNA; a universal primer site and UMIs were added in the process. Each CDR3 protein gets one entry after TCRdb re-called the 5' RACE reads with MiXCR. The data show 350,000 or so distinct CDR3 sequences, roughly 7.5% seen once. The receptor comes from a man between 18 and 35 years old who received the YFV17D yellow fever vaccine. The chain recombines TRBV6-1 with TRBJ2-7; the match to TRBD1 covers 9 bases. Sequencing was performed on PBMCs, taken around 45 days after the first yellow fever vaccination. The CDR3 reads CASRKPGQGTYEQYF. The CDR3 nucleotides read TGTGCCAGCAGAAAACCGGGACAGGGCACCTACGAGCAGTACTTC.